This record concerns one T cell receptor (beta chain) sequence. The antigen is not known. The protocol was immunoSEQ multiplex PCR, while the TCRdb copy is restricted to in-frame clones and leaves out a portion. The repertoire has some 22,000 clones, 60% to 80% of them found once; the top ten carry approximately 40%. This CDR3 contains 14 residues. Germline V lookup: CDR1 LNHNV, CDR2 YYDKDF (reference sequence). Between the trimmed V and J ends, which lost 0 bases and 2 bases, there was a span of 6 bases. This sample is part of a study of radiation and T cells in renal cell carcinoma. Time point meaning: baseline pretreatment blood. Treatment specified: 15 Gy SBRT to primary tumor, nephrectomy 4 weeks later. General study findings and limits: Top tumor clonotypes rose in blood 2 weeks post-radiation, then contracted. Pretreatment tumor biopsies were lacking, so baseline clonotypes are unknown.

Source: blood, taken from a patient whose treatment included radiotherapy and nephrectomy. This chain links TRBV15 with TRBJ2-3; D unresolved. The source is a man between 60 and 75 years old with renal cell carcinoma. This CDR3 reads CATSREGYTDTQYF. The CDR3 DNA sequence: TGTGCCACCAGCAGAGAGGGATACACAGATACGCAGTATTTT.